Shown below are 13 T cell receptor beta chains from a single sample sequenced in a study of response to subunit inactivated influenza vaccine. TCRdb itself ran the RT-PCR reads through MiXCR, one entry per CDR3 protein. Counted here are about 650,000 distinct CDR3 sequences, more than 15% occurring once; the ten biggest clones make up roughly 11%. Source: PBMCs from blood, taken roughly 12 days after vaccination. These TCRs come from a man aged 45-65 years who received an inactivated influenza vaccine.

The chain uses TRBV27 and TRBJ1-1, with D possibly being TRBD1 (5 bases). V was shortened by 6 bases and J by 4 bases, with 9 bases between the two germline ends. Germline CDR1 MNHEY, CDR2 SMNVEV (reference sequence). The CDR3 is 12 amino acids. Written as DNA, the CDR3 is TGTGCCAGCAGGGGGCTGGGCACTGAAGCTTTCTTT. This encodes CASRGLGTEAFF.

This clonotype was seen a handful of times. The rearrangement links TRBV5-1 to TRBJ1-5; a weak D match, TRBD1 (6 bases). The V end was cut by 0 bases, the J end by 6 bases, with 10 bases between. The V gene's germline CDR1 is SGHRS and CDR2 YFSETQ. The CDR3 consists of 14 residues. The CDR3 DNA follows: TGCGCCAGCAGCTTGGGGGGGGGCAGTCAGCCCCAGCATTTT. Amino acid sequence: CASSLGGGSQPQHF.

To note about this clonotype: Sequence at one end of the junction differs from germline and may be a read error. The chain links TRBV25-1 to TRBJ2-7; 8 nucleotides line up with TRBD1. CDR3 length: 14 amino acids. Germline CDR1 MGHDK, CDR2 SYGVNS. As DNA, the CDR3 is TGTGCCAGCAGTGACCACAGGGGGTCCTACGTGCAGTACTTC. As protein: CASSDHRGSYVQYF.

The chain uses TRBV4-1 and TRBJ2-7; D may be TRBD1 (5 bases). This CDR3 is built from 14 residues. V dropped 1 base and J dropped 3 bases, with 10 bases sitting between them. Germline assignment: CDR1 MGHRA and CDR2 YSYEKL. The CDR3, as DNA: TGCGCCAGCAGCCAAGCCGACAGTCTCTACGAGCAGTACTTC. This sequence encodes CASSQADSLYEQYF.

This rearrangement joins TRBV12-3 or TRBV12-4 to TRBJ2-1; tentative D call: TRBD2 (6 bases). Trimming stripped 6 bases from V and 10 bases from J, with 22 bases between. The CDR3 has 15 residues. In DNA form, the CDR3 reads TGTGCCAGCAGCTACCTGACGCGCCGGGCGGGGGAGCAGTTCTTC. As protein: CASSYLTRRAGEQFF.

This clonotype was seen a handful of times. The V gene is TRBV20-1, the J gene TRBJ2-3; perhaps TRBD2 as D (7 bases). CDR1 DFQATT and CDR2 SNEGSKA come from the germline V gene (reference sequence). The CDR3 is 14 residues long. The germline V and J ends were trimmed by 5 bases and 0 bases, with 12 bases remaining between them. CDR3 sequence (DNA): TGCAGTGCTTGGGCGGGGGCTAGCACAGATACGCAGTATTTT. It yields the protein CSAWAGASTDTQYF.

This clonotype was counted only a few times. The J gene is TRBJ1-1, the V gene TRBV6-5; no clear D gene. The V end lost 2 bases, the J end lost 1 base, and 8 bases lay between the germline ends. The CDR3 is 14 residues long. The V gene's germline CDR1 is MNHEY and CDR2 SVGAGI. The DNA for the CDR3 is TGTGCCAGCAGTTACACGGGGTCGAACACTGAAGCTTTCTTT. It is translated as CASSYTGSNTEAFF.

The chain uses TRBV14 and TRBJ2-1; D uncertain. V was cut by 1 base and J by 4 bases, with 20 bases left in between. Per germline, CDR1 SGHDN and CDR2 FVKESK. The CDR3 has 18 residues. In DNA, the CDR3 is TGTGCCAGCAGCCAAGTTTTAAGCGAGAACTTAGTTTACAATGAGCAGTTCTTC. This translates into CASSQVLSENLVYNEQFF.

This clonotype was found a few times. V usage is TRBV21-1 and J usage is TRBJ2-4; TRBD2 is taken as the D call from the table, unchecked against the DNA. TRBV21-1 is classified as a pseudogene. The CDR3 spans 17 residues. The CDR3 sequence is CASSLSPKRTAKNIQYF. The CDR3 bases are TGTGCCAGCAGCTTAAGCCCTAAACGCACCGCCAAAAACATTCAGTACTTC.

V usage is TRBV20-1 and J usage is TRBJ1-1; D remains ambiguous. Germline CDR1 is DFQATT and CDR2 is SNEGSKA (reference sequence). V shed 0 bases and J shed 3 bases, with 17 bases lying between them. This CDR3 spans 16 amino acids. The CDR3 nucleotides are TGCAGTGCTAGAGATGGGGATTTCAGACGGGACACTGAAGCTTTCTTT. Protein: CSARDGDFRRDTEAFF.

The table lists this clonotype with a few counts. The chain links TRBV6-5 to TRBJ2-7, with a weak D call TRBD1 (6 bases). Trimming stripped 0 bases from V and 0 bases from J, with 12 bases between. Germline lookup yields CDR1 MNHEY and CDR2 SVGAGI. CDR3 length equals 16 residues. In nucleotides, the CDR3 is TGTGCCAGCAGTTACTCACCCCGGACAGCCTCCTACGAGCAGTACTTC. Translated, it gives CASSYSPRTASYEQYF.

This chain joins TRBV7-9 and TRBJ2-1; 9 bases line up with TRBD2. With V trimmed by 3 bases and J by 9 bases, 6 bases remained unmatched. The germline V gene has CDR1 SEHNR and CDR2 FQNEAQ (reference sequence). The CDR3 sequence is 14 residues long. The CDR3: CASSFDLTSGEQFF. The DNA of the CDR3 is TGTGCCAGCAGCTTCGACCTGACTAGCGGTGAGCAGTTCTTC.

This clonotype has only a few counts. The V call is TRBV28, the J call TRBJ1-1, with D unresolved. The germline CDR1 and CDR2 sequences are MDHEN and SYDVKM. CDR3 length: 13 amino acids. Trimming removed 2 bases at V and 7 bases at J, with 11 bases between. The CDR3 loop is CASSLGPNLEAFF. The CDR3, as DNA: TGTGCCAGCAGTTTAGGACCAAACCTTGAAGCTTTCTTT.